These T cell receptor beta chains were read from a single sample in a study of blood T cell repertoires in COVID-19. Clones were sequenced by immunoSEQ multiplex PCR, and TCRdb holds only the in-frame ones, with some missing. In the table there are about 200,000 clones, 70% to 90% of which are singletons. The sequenced sample was PBMCs or T cells enriched from blood (not recorded which). The receptors here all came from a man aged 25 to 40 who had recovered from COVID-19. The CDR3 runs from the conserved cysteine through the conserved F or W. The D gene is left open where the match is weak. Clone size is stated in some rows and not others, as once, few, many or a class when expanded.

J gene: TRBJ2-3; D gene: TRBD1; clone size: once; V gene: TRBV5-6; CDR3 DNA: TGTGCCAGCAGCGGGACAGGGTTCGATACGCAGTATTTT; CDR3 protein: CASSGTGFDTQYF
J gene: TRBJ2-7; D gene: TRBD1; clone size: -; V gene: TRBV5-4; CDR3 DNA: TGTGCCAGCAGCTTGGTTCAGGGGGCGCGTTACGAGCAGTACTTC; CDR3 protein: CASSLVQGARYEQYF
J gene: TRBJ1-5; D gene: -; clone size: -; V gene: TRBV21-1; CDR3 DNA: TGTGCCAGCAGCAAAGAAAAACAGGGTGAGCAGCCCCAGCATTTT; CDR3 protein: CASSKEKQGEQPQHF
J gene: TRBJ2-7; D gene: TRBD1; clone size: -; V gene: TRBV10-3; CDR3 DNA: TGTGCCATCAGTGAGTCTGGACAGGGTTACGAGCAGTACTTC; CDR3 protein: CAISESGQGYEQYF
J gene: TRBJ2-5; D gene: TRBD2; clone size: medium-sized; V gene: TRBV6-5; CDR3 DNA: TGTGCCAGCAGTTACTATAGACTAGCCTGGGAGACCCAGTACTTC; CDR3 protein: CASSYYRLAWETQYF
J gene: TRBJ1-3; D gene: TRBD1; clone size: -; V gene: TRBV28; CDR3 DNA: TGTGCCAGCAGTCGGACGGGACAGATCTCTGGAAACACCATATATTTT; CDR3 protein: CASSRTGQISGNTIYF
J gene: TRBJ2-7; D gene: TRBD1; clone size: -; V gene: TRBV11-3; CDR3 DNA: TGTGCCAGCAGCTTCCGACAGGGCCATGGCGAGCAGTACTTC; CDR3 protein: CASSFRQGHGEQYF
J gene: TRBJ1-6; D gene: TRBD1; clone size: -; V gene: TRBV6-5; CDR3 DNA: TGTGCCAGCAACTTCAGGGGGCAGGATTCACCCCTCCACTTT; CDR3 protein: CASNFRGQDSPLHF
J gene: TRBJ1-5; D gene: -; clone size: -; V gene: TRBV6-4; CDR3 DNA: TGTGCCAGCAGTACCCGGGAGGTCCCGCCCCAGCATTTT; CDR3 protein: CASSTREVPPQHF
J gene: TRBJ2-1; D gene: -; clone size: -; V gene: TRBV28; CDR3 DNA: TGTGCCAGCAGTTTACTCGCACTCTCCTACAATGAGCAGTTCTTC; CDR3 protein: CASSLLALSYNEQFF
J gene: TRBJ2-2; D gene: TRBD1; clone size: -; V gene: TRBV18; CDR3 DNA: TGTGCCAGCTCTCGGGACAGGGAGGAGCTGTTTTTT; CDR3 protein: CASSRDREELFF
J gene: TRBJ2-7; D gene: TRBD2; clone size: -; V gene: TRBV10-2; CDR3 DNA: TGCGCCAGCAGTGGACCGGGGGGCGAGCAGTACTTC; CDR3 protein: CASSGPGGEQYF
J gene: TRBJ2-5; D gene: TRBD1; clone size: -; V gene: TRBV19; CDR3 DNA: TGTGCCACGGGGGACAGGCCCCAAGAGACCCAGTACTTC; CDR3 protein: CATGDRPQETQYF
J gene: TRBJ2-1; D gene: -; clone size: once; V gene: TRBV28; CDR3 DNA: TGTGCCAGCAGTTTATACAACCCGTACAATGAGCAGTTCTTC; CDR3 protein: CASSLYNPYNEQFF
J gene: TRBJ2-7; D gene: TRBD1; clone size: -; V gene: TRBV27; CDR3 DNA: TGTGCCAGCAGTCGGACAGGGGCGTGGTACGAGCAGTACTTC; CDR3 protein: CASSRTGAWYEQYF
J gene: TRBJ1-1; D gene: -; clone size: -; V gene: TRBV4-1; CDR3 DNA: TGCGCCAGCAGACCGCAGGGGAACACTGAAGCTTTCTTT; CDR3 protein: CASRPQGNTEAFF
J gene: TRBJ1-1; D gene: -; clone size: -; V gene: TRBV4-1; CDR3 DNA: TGCGCCAGCAGCCAAGGACCCCAGGCAGGGCGGAAGACTGAAGCTTTCTTT; CDR3 protein: CASSQGPQAGRKTEAFF
J gene: TRBJ1-6; D gene: -; clone size: few; V gene: TRBV30; CDR3 DNA: TGTGCCTGGTGTCAGGGGAGCGATTCACCCCTCCACTTT; CDR3 protein: CAWCQGSDSPLHF
J gene: TRBJ2-3; D gene: TRBD1; clone size: once; V gene: TRBV24-1; CDR3 DNA: TGTGCCACCAGTGATTTTTTTGGGGTGACAGGGGAGGATTCGGATACGCAGTATTTT; CDR3 protein: CATSDFFGVTGEDSDTQYF
J gene: TRBJ2-1; D gene: -; clone size: -; V gene: TRBV5-1; CDR3 DNA: TGCGCCAGCAGTAGTTTTGCTAGCTCGGCTGGGAATGAGCAGTTCTTC; CDR3 protein: CASSSFASSAGNEQFF
J gene: TRBJ1-1; D gene: TRBD1; clone size: -; V gene: TRBV23-1; CDR3 DNA: TGCGCCAGCAGTCATCCCCCCCCGGACAGGTGCATATCGATGAACACTGAAGCTTTCTTT; CDR3 protein: CASSHPPPDRCISMNTEAFF
J gene: TRBJ2-1; D gene: -; clone size: -; V gene: TRBV24-1; CDR3 DNA: TGTGCCACCAGTGATTTTCGGAGATTTGAGCAGTTCTTC; CDR3 protein: CATSDFRRFEQFF
J gene: TRBJ1-1; D gene: TRBD1; clone size: -; V gene: TRBV10-2; CDR3 DNA: TGCGCCAGTATTGCCGTTCCGGGACAGGGCACTGAAGCTTTCTTT; CDR3 protein: CASIAVPGQGTEAFF
J gene: TRBJ2-5; D gene: -; clone size: -; V gene: TRBV5-1; CDR3 DNA: TGCGCCAGCAGCACCCAGGGGGGTGGACAAGAGACCCAGTACTTC; CDR3 protein: CASSTQGGGQETQYF
J gene: TRBJ1-5; D gene: -; clone size: -; V gene: TRBV11-2; CDR3 DNA: TGTGCCAGCAGCTTATGGGGCGGCAATCAGCCCCAGCATTTT; CDR3 protein: CASSLWGGNQPQHF